This T cell receptor beta chain is from a study of CD8+ T cells in alopecia areata. This clone has a handful of counts. Its specificity is unknown. Study-level results: In scalp, tofacitinib significantly decreased clonality and expanded CD8+ clones among the top 100. Sequenced scalp T cells also include alphabeta T cells resident in normal skin. TCR sharing across patients was less clear than in mice, possibly HLA-related.

The V gene's germline CDR1 is WSHSY and CDR2 SAAADI. The J segment lost 5 bases and the V segment lost 8 bases, leaving 8 bases of the junction unmatched. The CDR3 length is 14 residues. Sequencing used cDNA as its template, made by extracting RNA and reverse transcribing it. Sequencing was performed with immunoSEQ multiplex PCR; in TCRdb, only in-frame clones are kept and a portion is missing. The table has roughly 120,000 clones, 55% to 60% seen once. Treatment specified: oral pan-JAK inhibitor, 5-10 mg twice daily. In alopecia areata patients, both lesional scalp punch biopsies and peripheral blood were collected.

The chain recombines TRBV10-2 with TRBJ2-3; 9 nucleotides match TRBD2. The sequence was collected from a human donor with alopecia areata. Sequenced here: CD4+ T cells sorted from blood, sampled at week 24, from a patient treated with tofacitinib. DNA for the CDR3: TGCGCCAGCCTCCGAGCGGGGGGTATAGATACGCAGTATTTT. Amino acid sequence: CASLRAGGIDTQYF.